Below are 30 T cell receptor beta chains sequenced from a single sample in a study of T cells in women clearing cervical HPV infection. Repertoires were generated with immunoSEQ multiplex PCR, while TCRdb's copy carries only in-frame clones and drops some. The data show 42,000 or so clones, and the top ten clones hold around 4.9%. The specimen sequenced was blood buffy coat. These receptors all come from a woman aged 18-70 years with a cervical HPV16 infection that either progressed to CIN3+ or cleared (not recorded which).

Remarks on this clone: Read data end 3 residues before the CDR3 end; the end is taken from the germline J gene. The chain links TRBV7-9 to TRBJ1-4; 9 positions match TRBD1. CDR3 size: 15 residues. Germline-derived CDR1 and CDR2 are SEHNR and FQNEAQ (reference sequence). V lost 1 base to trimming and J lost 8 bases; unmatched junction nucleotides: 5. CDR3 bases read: TGTGCCAGCAGCTTAGGGACAGGGGTTGTCGAAAAA. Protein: CASSLGTGVVEK. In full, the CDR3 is CASSLGTGVVEKLFF.

CDR3 sequence reads: CASSEVGLTYNEQFF. The covered CDR3 bases are TGTGCCAGCAGTGAAGTTGGACTAACCTACAATGAG. The V and J genes are TRBV6-1 and TRBJ2-1; TRBD2 might be the D (6 bases). The read halts 3 residues ahead of the CDR3 end, with the missing end drawn from the germline J gene. This CDR3 has 15 residues. Germline V gene lookup returns CDR1 MNHNS and CDR2 SASEGT. Deletions cut 1 base from V and 2 bases from J, with 9 bases between.

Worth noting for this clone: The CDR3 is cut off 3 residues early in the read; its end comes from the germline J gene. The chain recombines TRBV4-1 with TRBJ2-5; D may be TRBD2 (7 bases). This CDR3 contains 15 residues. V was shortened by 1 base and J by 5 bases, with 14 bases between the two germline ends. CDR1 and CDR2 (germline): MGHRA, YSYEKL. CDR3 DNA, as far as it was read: TGCGCCAGCAGCCAAGGGTGGGGGGGCTGGGAGACC. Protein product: CASSQGWGGWET. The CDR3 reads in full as CASSQGWGGWETQYF.

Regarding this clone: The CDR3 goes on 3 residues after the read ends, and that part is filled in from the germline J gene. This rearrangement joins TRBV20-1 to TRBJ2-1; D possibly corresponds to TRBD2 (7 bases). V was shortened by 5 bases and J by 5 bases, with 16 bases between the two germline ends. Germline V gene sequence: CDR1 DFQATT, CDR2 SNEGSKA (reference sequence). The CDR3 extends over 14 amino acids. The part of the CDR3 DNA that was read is TGCAGTGCTGGGGGGGGCCGGGGGAACAATGAG. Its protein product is CSAGGGRGNNE. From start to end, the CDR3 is CSAGGGRGNNEQFF.

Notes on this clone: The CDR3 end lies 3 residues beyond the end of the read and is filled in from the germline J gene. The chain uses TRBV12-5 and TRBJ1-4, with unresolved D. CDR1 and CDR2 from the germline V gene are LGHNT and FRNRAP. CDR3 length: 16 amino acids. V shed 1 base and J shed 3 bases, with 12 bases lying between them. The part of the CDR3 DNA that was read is TGTGCTAGTGGTTTGGGGCAGGTGGGCTCTAATGAAAAA. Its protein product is CASGLGQVGSNEK. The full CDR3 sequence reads CASGLGQVGSNEKLFF. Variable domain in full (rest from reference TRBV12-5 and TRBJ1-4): DARVTQTPRHKVTEMGQEVTMRCQPILGHNTVFWYRQTMMQGLELLAYFRNRAPLDDSGMPKDRFSAEMPDATLATLKIQPSEPRDSAVYFCASGLGQVGSNEKLFFGSGTQLSVL.

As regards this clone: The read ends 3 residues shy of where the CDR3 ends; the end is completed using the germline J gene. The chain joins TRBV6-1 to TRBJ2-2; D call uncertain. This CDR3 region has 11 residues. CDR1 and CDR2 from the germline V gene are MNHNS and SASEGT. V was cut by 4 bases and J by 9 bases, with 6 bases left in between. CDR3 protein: CASSGRRELFF. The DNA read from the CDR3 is TGTGCCAGCAGTGGGCGGAGGGAG.

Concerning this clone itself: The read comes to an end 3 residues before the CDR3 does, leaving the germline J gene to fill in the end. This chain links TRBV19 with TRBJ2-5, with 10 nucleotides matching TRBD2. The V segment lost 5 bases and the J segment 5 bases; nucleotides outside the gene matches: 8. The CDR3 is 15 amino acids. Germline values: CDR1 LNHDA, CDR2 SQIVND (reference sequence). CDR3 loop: CASSERGGLGETQYF. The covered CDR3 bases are TGTGCCAGTAGTGAGCGGGGGGGCCTAGGCGAGACC.

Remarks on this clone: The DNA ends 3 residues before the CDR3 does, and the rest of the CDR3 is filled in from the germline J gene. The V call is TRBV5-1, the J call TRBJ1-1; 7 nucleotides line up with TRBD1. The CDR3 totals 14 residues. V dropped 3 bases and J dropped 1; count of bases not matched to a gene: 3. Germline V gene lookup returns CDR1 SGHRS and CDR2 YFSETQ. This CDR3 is CASSWDRSNTEAFF. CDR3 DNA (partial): TGCGCCAGCAGCTGGGACAGATCGAACACTGAA.

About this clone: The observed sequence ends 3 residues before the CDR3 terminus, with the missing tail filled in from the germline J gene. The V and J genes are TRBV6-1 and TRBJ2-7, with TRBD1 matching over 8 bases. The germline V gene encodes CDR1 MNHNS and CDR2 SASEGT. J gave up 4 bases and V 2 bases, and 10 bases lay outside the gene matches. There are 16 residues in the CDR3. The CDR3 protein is CASSEPGTGLNYEQYF. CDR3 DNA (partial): TGTGCCAGCAGTGAACCCGGGACAGGTTTAAATTACGAG.

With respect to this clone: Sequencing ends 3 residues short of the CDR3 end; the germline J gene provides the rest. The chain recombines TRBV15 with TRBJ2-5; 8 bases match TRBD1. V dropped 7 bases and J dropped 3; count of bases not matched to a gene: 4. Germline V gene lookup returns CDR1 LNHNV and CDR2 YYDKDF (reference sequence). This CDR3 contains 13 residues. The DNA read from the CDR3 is TGTGCCACCAACCCGACAGGGGAAGAGACC. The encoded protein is CATNPTGEET. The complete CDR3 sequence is CATNPTGEETQYF. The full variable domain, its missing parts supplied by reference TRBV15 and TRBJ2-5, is DAMVIQNPRYQVTQFGKPVTLSCSQTLNHNVMYWYQQKSSQAPKLLFHYYDKDFNNEADTPDNFQSRRPNTSFCFLDIRSPGLGDTAMYLCATNPTGEETQYFGPGTRLLVL.

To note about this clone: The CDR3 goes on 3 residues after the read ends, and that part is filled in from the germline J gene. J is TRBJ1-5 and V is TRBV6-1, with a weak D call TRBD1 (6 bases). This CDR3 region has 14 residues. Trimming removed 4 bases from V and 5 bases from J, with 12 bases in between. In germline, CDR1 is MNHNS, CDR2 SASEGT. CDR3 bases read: TGTGCCAGCAGTGCCACAGGGCAGTATCAGCCC. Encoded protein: CASSATGQYQP. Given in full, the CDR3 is CASSATGQYQPQHF.

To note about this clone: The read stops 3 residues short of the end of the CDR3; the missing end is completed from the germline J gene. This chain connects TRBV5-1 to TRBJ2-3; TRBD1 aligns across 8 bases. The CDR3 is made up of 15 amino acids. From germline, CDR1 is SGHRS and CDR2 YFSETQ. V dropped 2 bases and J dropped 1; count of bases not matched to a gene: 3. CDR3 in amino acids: CASSFQGARTDTQYF. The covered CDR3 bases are TGCGCCAGCAGCTTCCAGGGGGCGCGCACAGATACG.

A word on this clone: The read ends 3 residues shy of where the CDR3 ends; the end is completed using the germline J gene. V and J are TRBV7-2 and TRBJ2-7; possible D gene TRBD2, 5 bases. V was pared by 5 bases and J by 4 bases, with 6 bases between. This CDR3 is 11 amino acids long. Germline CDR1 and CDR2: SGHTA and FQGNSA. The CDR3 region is CASSPGYEQYF. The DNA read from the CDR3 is TGTGCCAGCAGCCCGGGGTACGAG.

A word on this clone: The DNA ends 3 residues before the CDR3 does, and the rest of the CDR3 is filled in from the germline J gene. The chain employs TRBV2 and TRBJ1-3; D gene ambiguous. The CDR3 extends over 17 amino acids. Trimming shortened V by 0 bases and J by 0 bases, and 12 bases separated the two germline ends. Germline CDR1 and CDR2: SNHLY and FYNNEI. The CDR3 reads CASSEALQAVSGNTIYF. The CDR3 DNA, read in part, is TGTGCCAGCAGTGAAGCGCTTCAGGCAGTCTCTGGAAACACC.

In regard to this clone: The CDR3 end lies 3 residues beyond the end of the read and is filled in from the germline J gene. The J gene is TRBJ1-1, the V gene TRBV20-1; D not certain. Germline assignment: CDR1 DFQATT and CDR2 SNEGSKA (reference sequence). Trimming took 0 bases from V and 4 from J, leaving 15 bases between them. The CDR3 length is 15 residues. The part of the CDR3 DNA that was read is TGCAGTGCTAGAGATAGGAGACTGACGGTCACTGAA. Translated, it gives CSARDRRLTVTE. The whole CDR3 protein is CSARDRRLTVTEAFF.

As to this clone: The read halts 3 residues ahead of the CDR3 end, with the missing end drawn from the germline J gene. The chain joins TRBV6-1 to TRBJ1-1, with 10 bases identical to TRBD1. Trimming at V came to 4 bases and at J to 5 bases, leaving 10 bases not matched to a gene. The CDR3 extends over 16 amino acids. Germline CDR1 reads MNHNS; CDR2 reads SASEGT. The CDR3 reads CASSALPGQGETEAFF. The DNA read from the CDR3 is TGTGCCAGCAGTGCCCTCCCCGGACAGGGGGAGACTGAA.

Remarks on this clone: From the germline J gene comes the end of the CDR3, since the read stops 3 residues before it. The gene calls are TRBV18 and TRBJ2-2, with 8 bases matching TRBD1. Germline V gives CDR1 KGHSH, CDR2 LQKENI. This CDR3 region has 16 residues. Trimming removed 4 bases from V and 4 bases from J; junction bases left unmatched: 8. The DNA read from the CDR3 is TGTGCCAGCTCACGAAAATGGGACAGGAGCACCGGGGAG. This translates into CASSRKWDRSTGE. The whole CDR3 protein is CASSRKWDRSTGELFF.

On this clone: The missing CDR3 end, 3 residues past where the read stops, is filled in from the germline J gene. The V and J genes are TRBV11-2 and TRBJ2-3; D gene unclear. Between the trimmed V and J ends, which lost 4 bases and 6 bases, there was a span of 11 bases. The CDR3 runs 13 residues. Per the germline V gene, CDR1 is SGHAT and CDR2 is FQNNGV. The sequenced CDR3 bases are TGTGCCAGCAGCTACCCCGGAGCGGATACG. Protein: CASSYPGADT. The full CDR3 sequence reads CASSYPGADTQYF.

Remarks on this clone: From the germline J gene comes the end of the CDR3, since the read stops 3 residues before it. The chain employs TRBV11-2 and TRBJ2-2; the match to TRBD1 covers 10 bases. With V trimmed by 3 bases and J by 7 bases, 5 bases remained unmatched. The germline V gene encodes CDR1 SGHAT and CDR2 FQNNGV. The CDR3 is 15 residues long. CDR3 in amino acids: CASSFGTGVGGELFF. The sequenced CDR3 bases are TGTGCCAGCAGCTTCGGGACAGGGGTAGGCGGGGAG.

The sequenced part of the CDR3 DNA is TGTGCCAGCAGCTTCCTAGGACAGGGCACTACACCC. Amino acid sequence: CASSFLGQGTTP. The whole CDR3 protein is CASSFLGQGTTPLHF. The chain uses TRBV11-2 and TRBJ1-6; TRBD1 agrees at 8 bases. The CDR3 goes on 3 residues after the read ends, and that part is filled in from the germline J gene. Germline V gene sequence: CDR1 SGHAT, CDR2 FQNNGV. V shed 3 bases, J shed 11 bases, and the junction held 9 bases outside the gene matches. This CDR3 is 15 amino acids long. Drawing the rest from reference TRBV11-2 and TRBJ1-6, the complete variable domain is EAGVAQSPRYKIIEKRQSVAFWCNPISGHATLYWYQQILGQGPKLLIQFQNNGVVDDSQLPKDRFSAERLKGVDSTLKIQPAKLEDSAVYLCASSFLGQGTTPLHFGNGTRLTVT.

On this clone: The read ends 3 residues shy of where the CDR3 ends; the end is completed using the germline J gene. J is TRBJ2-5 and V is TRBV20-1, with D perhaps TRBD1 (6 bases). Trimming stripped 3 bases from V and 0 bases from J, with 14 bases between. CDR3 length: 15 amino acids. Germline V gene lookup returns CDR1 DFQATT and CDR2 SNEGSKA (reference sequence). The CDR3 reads CSASRQTGNQETQYF. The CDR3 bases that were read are TGCAGTGCTAGCCGACAAACAGGGAACCAAGAGACC.

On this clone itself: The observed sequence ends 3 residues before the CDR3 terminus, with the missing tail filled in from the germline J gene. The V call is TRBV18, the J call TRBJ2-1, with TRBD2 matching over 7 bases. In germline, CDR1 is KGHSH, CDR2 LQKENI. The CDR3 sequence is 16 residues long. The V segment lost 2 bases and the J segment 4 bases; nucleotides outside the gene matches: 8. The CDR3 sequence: CASSPVITGGYNEQFF. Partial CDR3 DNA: TGTGCCAGCTCACCAGTCATAACGGGGGGATACAATGAG.

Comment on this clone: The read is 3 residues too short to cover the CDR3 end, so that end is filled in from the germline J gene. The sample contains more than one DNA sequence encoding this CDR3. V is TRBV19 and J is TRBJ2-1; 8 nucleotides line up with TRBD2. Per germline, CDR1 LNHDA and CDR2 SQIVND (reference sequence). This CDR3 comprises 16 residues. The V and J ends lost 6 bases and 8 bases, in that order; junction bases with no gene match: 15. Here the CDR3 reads CASSTPGGGTPDEQFF. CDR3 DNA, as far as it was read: TGTGCCAGTAGCACCCCTGGCGGGGGGACCCCCGATGAG.

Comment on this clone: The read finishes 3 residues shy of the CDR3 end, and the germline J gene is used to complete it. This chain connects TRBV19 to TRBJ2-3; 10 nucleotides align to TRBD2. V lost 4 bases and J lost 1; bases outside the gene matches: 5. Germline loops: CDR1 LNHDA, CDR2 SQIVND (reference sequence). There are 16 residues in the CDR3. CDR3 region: CASSKSGGAGTDTQYF. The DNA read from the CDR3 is TGTGCCAGTAGTAAGAGCGGGGGGGCCGGCACAGATACG.

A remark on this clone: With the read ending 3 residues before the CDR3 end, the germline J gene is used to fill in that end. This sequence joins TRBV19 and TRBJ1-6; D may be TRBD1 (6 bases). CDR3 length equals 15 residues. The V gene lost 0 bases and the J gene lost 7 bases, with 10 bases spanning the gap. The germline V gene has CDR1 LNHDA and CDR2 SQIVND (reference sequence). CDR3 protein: CASSIEAGVNSPLHF. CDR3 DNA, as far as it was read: TGTGCCAGTAGTATAGAGGCAGGGGTCAATTCACCC.

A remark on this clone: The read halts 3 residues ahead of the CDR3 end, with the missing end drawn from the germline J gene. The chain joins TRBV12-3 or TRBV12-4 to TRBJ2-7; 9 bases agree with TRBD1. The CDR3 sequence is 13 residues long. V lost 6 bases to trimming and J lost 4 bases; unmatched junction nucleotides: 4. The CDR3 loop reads CASRTGGRYEQYF. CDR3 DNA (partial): TGTGCCAGCAGGACAGGGGGACGGTACGAG.

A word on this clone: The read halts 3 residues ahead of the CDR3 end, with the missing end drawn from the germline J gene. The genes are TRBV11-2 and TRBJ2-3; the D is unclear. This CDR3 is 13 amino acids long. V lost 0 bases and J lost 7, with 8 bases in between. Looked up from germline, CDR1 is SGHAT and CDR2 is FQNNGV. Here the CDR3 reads CASSLDLRNTQYF. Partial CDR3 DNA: TGTGCCAGCAGCTTAGATCTCAGAAATACG.

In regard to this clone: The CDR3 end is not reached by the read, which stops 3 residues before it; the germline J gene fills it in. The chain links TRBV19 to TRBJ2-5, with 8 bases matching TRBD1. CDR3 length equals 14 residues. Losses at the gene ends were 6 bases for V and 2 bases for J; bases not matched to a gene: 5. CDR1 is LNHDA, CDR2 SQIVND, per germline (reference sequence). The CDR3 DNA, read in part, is TGTGCCAGTAGCTTCGGACAGGGACAAGAGACC. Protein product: CASSFGQGQET. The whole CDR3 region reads CASSFGQGQETQYF.

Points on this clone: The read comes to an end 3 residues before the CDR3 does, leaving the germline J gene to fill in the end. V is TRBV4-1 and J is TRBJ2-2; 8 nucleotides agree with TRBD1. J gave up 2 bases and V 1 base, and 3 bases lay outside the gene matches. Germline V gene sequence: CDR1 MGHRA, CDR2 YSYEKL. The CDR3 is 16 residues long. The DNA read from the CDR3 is TGCGCCAGCAGCCAAGGGACAGGGAAAAACACCGGGGAG. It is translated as CASSQGTGKNTGE. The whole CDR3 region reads CASSQGTGKNTGELFF.

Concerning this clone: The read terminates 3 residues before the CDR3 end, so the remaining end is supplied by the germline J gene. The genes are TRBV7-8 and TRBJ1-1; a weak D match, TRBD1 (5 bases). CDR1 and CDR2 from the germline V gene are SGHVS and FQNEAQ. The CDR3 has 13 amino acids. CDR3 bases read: TGTGCCAGCAGCGGGGGGTCGGGGATGGTA. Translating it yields CASSGGSGMV. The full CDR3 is CASSGGSGMVAFF.